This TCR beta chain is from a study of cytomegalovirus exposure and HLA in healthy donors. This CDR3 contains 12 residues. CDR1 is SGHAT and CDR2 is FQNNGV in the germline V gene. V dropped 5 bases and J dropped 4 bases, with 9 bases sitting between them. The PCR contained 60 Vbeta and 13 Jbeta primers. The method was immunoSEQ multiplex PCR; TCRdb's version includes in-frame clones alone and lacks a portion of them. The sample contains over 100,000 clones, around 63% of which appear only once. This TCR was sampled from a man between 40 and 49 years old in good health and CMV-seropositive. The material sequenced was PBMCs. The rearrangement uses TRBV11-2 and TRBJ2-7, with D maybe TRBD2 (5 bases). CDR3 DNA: TGTGCCAGCAGCCCGGGGTGGTACGAGCAGTACTTC. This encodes CASSPGWYEQYF.